This T cell receptor beta chain was sequenced during a study of beta chain features in type 1 diabetes. Study findings and constraints: Within each of all four CD4+ subsets, Type 1 diabetes patients had TCRB CDR3s that were moderately but significantly shorter.

The authors reverse transcribed all of the isolated RNA, so sequencing captured expressed TCRB transcripts. The assay was immunoSEQ multiplex PCR, and TCRdb's table has in-frame clones only and misses some. Among about 160,000 clones listed, around 63% were seen once. Between the trimmed V and J ends, which lost 0 bases and 4 bases, there was a span of 5 bases. Germline CDR1 reads SGHRS; CDR2 reads YFSETQ. This CDR3 is 12 amino acids long. This clone turned up a few times. The antigen is not known. The material sequenced was naive CD4+ T cells from blood. The rearrangement joins TRBV5-1 to TRBJ2-7; D remains ambiguous. The receptor was isolated from a man aged 25 to 45 with type 1 diabetes. In nucleotides, the CDR3 is TGCGCCAGCAGCTTGGAAAGGTACGAGCAGTACTTC. Protein product: CASSLERYEQYF. Using reference TRBV5-1 and TRBJ2-7 for the parts outside the CDR3, the full variable domain is KAGVTQTPRYLIKTRGQQVTLSCSPISGHRSVSWYQQTPGQGLQFLFEYFSETQRNKGNFPGRFSGRQFSNSRSEMNVSTLELGDSALYLCASSLERYEQYFGPGTRLTVT.